The 24 T cell receptor beta chains below all came from one sample that was sequenced in a study of T cell repertoires in cytomegalovirus infection. The antigens these receptors bind are not known. TCRdb analysed the reads with MiXCR anew, one entry per CDR3 protein. The data contain approximately 990,000 distinct CDR3 sequences, approximately 31% of them singletons. The sample here was cultured CD8+ T cells from PBMCs, taken from culture after CMV antigen stimulation. The receptors come from a human donor in good health (CMV status not recorded). Some clones in this sample may be carry-over from other donors' samples.

This clonotype was observed a handful of times. The rearrangement uses TRBV7-9 and TRBJ2-1; 8 bases match TRBD2. The CDR3 sequence is 15 residues long. Germline V gives CDR1 SEHNR, CDR2 FQNEAQ (reference sequence). V was clipped by 4 bases and J by 7 bases; unmatched bases: 9. DNA for the CDR3: TGTGCCAGCAGCTACTTAGCGGGGACGTGGAATGAGCAGTTCTTC. Its protein product is CASSYLAGTWNEQFF.

This rearrangement joins TRBV5-5 to TRBJ1-5, with D hard to call. The CDR3 has 14 residues. The germline V and J ends were trimmed by 5 bases and 0 bases, with 9 bases remaining between them. Germline V gene lookup returns CDR1 SGHKS and CDR2 YYEKEE (reference sequence). The DNA for the CDR3 is TGTGCCAGCAGTCGAGTCTCTAGCAATCAGCCCCAGCATTTT. This encodes CASSRVSSNQPQHF. Using reference TRBV5-5 and TRBJ1-5 for the parts outside the CDR3, the full variable domain is DAGVTQSPTHLIKTRGQQVTLRCSPISGHKSVSWYQQVLGQGPQFIFQYYEKEERGRGNFPDRFSARQFPNYSSELNVNALLLGDSALYLCASSRVSSNQPQHFGDGTRLSIL.

This clonotype was picked up many times. The V call is TRBV7-9, the J call TRBJ1-3; D remains ambiguous. The CDR3 has 16 residues. V gave up 0 bases and J gave up 0 bases, with 9 bases separating them. Germline V gene sequence: CDR1 SEHNR, CDR2 FQNEAQ (reference sequence). For the CDR3, the DNA is TGTGCCAGCAGCTTAGCCCCACGGAGCTCTGGAAACACCATATATTTT. Its translation is CASSLAPRSSGNTIYF.

The chain has TRBV7-6 and TRBJ2-3; no firm D call. The CDR3 extends over 12 amino acids. V was shortened by 7 bases and J by 0 bases, with 5 bases between the two germline ends. The germline V gene encodes CDR1 SGHVS and CDR2 FNYEAQ. CDR3 sequence reads: CASNRSTDTQYF. The DNA of the CDR3 is TGTGCCAGCAATCGTAGCACAGATACGCAGTATTTT.

This clonotype was counted only a few times. The J gene is TRBJ2-1, the V gene TRBV9; D gene uncertain. The CDR3 sequence is 16 residues long. Trimming left V 4 bases short and J 6 bases short, with 20 bases between. In germline, CDR1 is SGDLS, CDR2 YYNGEE. The CDR3 DNA is TGTGCCAGCAGCACCCCTCCCGGGCCCCAGAGCAATGAGCAGTTCTTC. Protein product: CASSTPPGPQSNEQFF.

This clonotype appeared a few times. The V call is TRBV10-2, the J call TRBJ1-1; D is undetermined. This CDR3 comprises 13 residues. The V and J ends lost 0 bases and 3 bases respectively, with 5 bases between them. From germline, CDR1 is WSHSY and CDR2 SAAADI. CDR3 residues: CASSESQYTEAFF. CDR3 coding DNA: TGCGCCAGCAGTGAGTCCCAATACACTGAAGCTTTCTTT.

This chain joins TRBV11-2 and TRBJ2-1; possible D gene TRBD1, 5 bases. CDR1 is SGHAT and CDR2 is FQNNGV in the germline V gene. Trimming shortened V by 7 bases and J by 3 bases, and 19 bases separated the two germline ends. The length of the CDR3 is 16 residues. The CDR3 DNA reads TGTGCCAGCACCCTGAACCATGGGGCCCTCTACAATGAGCAGTTCTTC. It translates to CASTLNHGALYNEQFF.

The chain recombines TRBV10-1 with TRBJ2-5; no definite D call. The germline CDR1 and CDR2 sequences are WNHNN and SYGVQD (reference sequence). The CDR3 runs to 17 residues. The V gene lost 3 bases and the J gene lost 5 bases, with 22 bases spanning the gap. CDR3 DNA sequence: TGCGCCAGCAGTGACCCCACCGGGCCCGAAAGTCGGGAGACCCAGTACTTC. Encoded protein: CASSDPTGPESRETQYF.

The chain combines TRBV2 with TRBJ2-1, with a weak D call TRBD1 (6 bases). Per germline, CDR1 SNHLY and CDR2 FYNNEI. The V and J ends lost 9 bases and 7 bases respectively, with 10 bases between them. This CDR3 contains 11 residues. CDR3 amino acids: CARLQGNEQFF. CDR3 DNA: TGTGCCAGACTCCAGGGGAATGAGCAGTTCTTC.

This clonotype was seen repeatedly, ten times or more. The chain employs TRBV7-2 and TRBJ2-3; 11 bases match TRBD1. The CDR3 runs 17 residues. The V gene's germline CDR1 is SGHTA and CDR2 FQGNSA. The trim removed 0 bases at V and 6 bases at J, leaving 8 bases unmatched. For the CDR3, the DNA is TGTGCCAGCAGCTTAGCGCGAGGGGGACAGGGGGTTGATACGCAGTATTTT. Amino acid sequence: CASSLARGGQGVDTQYF.

V and J are TRBV29-1 and TRBJ1-3; a weak D match, TRBD1 (6 bases). The length of the CDR3 is 12 residues. V lost 4 bases, J lost 3 bases, and 7 bases lay in between. Germline V gene sequence: CDR1 SQVTM, CDR2 ANQGSEA. CDR3 amino acids: CSVAGDGNTIYF. In DNA, the CDR3 is TGCAGCGTTGCAGGGGATGGAAACACCATATATTTT.

The chain employs TRBV27 and TRBJ1-1, with D perhaps matching TRBD1 (5 bases). Trimming pared 0 bases from V and 8 bases from J, leaving 16 bases between. Germline V gene sequence: CDR1 MNHEY, CDR2 SMNVEV (reference sequence). This CDR3 comprises 15 residues. The CDR3: CASSLSVRGGSEAFF. The CDR3 nucleotides are TGTGCCAGCAGTTTATCAGTGCGGGGGGGGTCGGAAGCTTTCTTT.

Of note for this clonotype: Germline is not matched at one junction end, which may reflect a read error. V is TRBV5-5 and J is TRBJ2-1; 9 bases agree with TRBD1. In germline, CDR1 is SGHKS, CDR2 YYEKEE (reference sequence). This CDR3 is 11 amino acids long. The CDR3 DNA sequence: TGTGCCAGCAGCTTAGGAGGACAGGGGATCTTC. Its translation: CASSLGGQGIF.

This clonotype appeared a few times. The gene calls are TRBV12-3 or TRBV12-4 and TRBJ2-1, with D possibly being TRBD2 (5 bases). V dropped 7 bases and J dropped 8 bases, with 12 bases sitting between them. This CDR3 comprises 12 residues. This CDR3 reads CASTLNGDEQFF. CDR3 in DNA: TGTGCCAGCACCCTGAACGGGGATGAGCAGTTCTTC.

This clonotype appeared many times. The CDR3 spells CASSYGDNEQFF. CDR3 nucleotides: TGTGCCAGCAGTTACGGGGATAATGAGCAGTTCTTC. V and J are TRBV6-5 and TRBJ2-1; D is uncertain. Trimming pared 2 bases from V and 7 bases from J, leaving 6 bases between. The CDR3 runs to 12 residues. In germline, CDR1 is MNHEY, CDR2 SVGAGI.

This clonotype occurred a few times. The chain recombines TRBV19 with TRBJ2-1; 12 nucleotides align to TRBD2. Germline CDR1 is LNHDA and CDR2 is SQIVND (reference sequence). The CDR3 extends over 18 amino acids. J was trimmed by 2 bases and V by 5 bases; bases with no gene match: 10. CDR3 sequence reads: CASSPSGLAGPPYNEQFF. The CDR3 nucleotides read TGTGCCAGTAGTCCCTCTGGACTAGCGGGGCCCCCCTACAATGAGCAGTTCTTC.

This sequence joins TRBV7-9 and TRBJ2-5; D might be TRBD1 (5 bases). The germline V gene encodes CDR1 SEHNR and CDR2 FQNEAQ (reference sequence). The CDR3 is 14 amino acids. V was clipped by 5 bases and J by 3 bases, with 13 bases between them. The CDR3 loop reads CASSLQGAKETQYF. The CDR3 DNA reads TGTGCCAGCAGCCTTCAAGGGGCCAAAGAGACCCAGTACTTC.

The chain combines TRBV28 with TRBJ2-1; 7 bases fit TRBD1. The CDR3 has 16 residues. Germline CDR1 MDHEN, CDR2 SYDVKM. V gave up 5 bases and J gave up 4 bases; unmatched junction bases: 11. The CDR3 reads CASSKQGSMGYNEQFF. The CDR3 bases are TGTGCCAGCAGTAAACAGGGGTCTATGGGGTACAATGAGCAGTTCTTC.

Comments on this clonotype: Lacking the conserved final phenylalanine or tryptophan, this CDR3 likely reflects a read error. The V gene is TRBV7-9, the J gene TRBJ2-3; 8 bases are shared with TRBD1. Germline values: CDR1 SEHNR, CDR2 FQNEAQ (reference sequence). The CDR3 contains 15 residues. V shed 4 bases and J 3 bases; nucleotides not matched to a gene: 6. The chain's CDR3 is CASSSQGGSTDTQYY. Written as DNA, the CDR3 is TGTGCCAGCAGCTCACAGGGGGGAAGTACAGATACGCAGTATTAT.

This clonotype was detected a few times. The V gene is TRBV6-1, the J gene TRBJ1-1; 9 nucleotides match TRBD1. The germline V gene has CDR1 MNHNS and CDR2 SASEGT. V was pared by 6 bases and J by 1 base, with 15 bases of the junction left unmatched. The CDR3 sequence is 18 residues long. The CDR3 DNA reads TGTGCCAGCAGCCGCAGAAGTATACAGGGGGCGTCGAACACTGAAGCTTTCTTT. Amino acids: CASSRRSIQGASNTEAFF.

The chain is built from TRBV2 and TRBJ2-4; perhaps TRBD1 as D (6 bases). With 3 bases removed from V and 8 bases from J, the gap between germline ends came to 17 bases. The germline gives CDR1 SNHLY, CDR2 FYNNEI. This CDR3 is built from 15 residues. This CDR3 reads CASSDYRDRGDIQYF. The CDR3 DNA sequence: TGTGCCAGCAGTGACTACAGGGACCGTGGGGACATTCAGTACTTC.

The V and J genes are TRBV11-3 and TRBJ2-3, with D unclear. This CDR3 comprises 15 residues. Germline loops: CDR1 SGHNT, CDR2 YENEEA. Trimming removed 4 bases from V and 2 bases from J, with 13 bases in between. The CDR3, as DNA: TGTGCCAGCAGCTCCTCCGGGCCCTACACAGATACGCAGTATTTT. Protein sequence: CASSSSGPYTDTQYF.

This clonotype was seen just once. At one boundary the junction diverges from the germline segment, which might be a read error. J is TRBJ1-1 and V is TRBV12-3 or TRBV12-4, with TRBD1 as a possible D gene (6 bases). There are 14 residues in the CDR3. The CDR3 DNA follows: TGTGCCAGCAGACTTACAGGGATGAACACTGAAGTTTTCTTT. Its protein product is CASRLTGMNTEVFF.

V is TRBV7-9 and J is TRBJ2-4; D gene ambiguous. In germline, CDR1 is SEHNR, CDR2 FQNEAQ (reference sequence). The CDR3 has 11 residues. V lost 1 base to trimming and J lost 12 bases, with 7 bases between them. CDR3 sequence reads: CASSLGRGQYF. CDR3 coding DNA: TGTGCCAGCAGCTTAGGTCGTGGTCAGTACTTC.